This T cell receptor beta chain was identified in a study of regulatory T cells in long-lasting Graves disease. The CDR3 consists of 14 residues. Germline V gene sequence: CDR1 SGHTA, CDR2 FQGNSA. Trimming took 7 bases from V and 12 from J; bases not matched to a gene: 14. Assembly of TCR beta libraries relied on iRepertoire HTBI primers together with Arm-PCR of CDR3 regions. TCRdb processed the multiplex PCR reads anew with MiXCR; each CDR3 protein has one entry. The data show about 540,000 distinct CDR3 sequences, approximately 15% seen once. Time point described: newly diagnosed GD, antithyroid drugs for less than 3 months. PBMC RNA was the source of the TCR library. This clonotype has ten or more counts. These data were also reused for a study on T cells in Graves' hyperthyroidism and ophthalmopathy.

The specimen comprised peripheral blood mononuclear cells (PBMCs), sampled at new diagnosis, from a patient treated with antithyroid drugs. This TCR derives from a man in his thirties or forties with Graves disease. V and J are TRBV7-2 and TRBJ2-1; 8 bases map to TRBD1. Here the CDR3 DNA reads TGTGCCAGCACCCCCTCCGGGACAGGAGGAGTGCAGTTCTTC. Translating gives CASTPSGTGGVQFF.